A selection of T cell receptor beta chains follows, all from one sample in a study of T cell changes during pregnancy in multiple sclerosis. Clones were read by immunoSEQ multiplex PCR, and TCRdb kept only the in-frame ones, dropping some. The sample comprises about 64,000 clones, about 90% of which are singletons, and about 2% rests with the top ten. The material was peripheral blood, obtained in the second trimester of pregnancy. The receptor set was obtained from a female donor in good health, enrolled as a control in a pregnancy study. Both conserved end residues are part of each CDR3. D genes are given only for firm matches.

j_call d_call v_call cdr3_length cdr3_nt cdr3_aa
TRBJ1-4 TRBD1 TRBV9 15 TGTGCCAGCAGCGTAGGGAACAGGGGGCTCGAAAAACTGTTTTTT CASSVGNRGLEKLFF
TRBJ2-1 TRBD1 TRBV4-2 15 TGTGCCAGCAGCCAAGGGGGACAGGGCCACAATGAGCAGTTCTTC CASSQGGQGHNEQFF
TRBJ2-1 - TRBV27 13 TGTGCCAGCAGTTTACAGGGTTCAAGTGAGCAGTTCTTC CASSLQGSSEQFF
TRBJ2-5 TRBD1 TRBV27 18 TGTGCCAGCAGTCCTCACATCTACAGGGGGCAGGGGCAAGAGACCCAGTACTTC CASSPHIYRGQGQETQYF
TRBJ2-5 TRBD1 TRBV19 13 TGTGCCAGTAGGGGACAGTCCCAAGAGACCCAGTACTTC CASRGQSQETQYF
TRBJ2-7 - TRBV29-1 12 TGCAGCGCTAGACTGACGCACTACGAGCAGTACTTC CSARLTHYEQYF
TRBJ1-3 - TRBV7-6 13 TGTGCCAGCAGCCCAAGACAGTCTAATACCATATATTTT CASSPRQSNTIYF
TRBJ1-1 TRBD1 TRBV5-4 16 TGTGCCAGCAGCTCCGTCGCCGGGACAGGGAACACTGAAGCTTTCTTT CASSSVAGTGNTEAFF
TRBJ1-1 - TRBV19 13 TGTGCCAGTAGTTTGGAGGGTATGACTGAAGCTTTCTTT CASSLEGMTEAFF
TRBJ2-3 TRBD2 TRBV6-6 16 TGTGCCAGCACTCCCGGCGGGGGGCGTGGGACAGATACGCAGTATTTT CASTPGGGRGTDTQYF
TRBJ2-2 - TRBV15 15 TGTGCCACCAGCAGAGATCGCGGGTTTGGGGGGGAGCTGTTTTTT CATSRDRGFGGELFF
TRBJ2-7 TRBD1 TRBV5-1 14 TGCGCCAGCAGCCTGGACAGGCCAACCTACGAGCAGTACTTC CASSLDRPTYEQYF
TRBJ2-7 TRBD2 TRBV27 15 TGTGCCAGCAGTTGGGGGGGGGTCTCCTCCTACGAGCAGTACTTC CASSWGGVSSYEQYF
TRBJ2-3 - TRBV2 14 TGTGCCGTAAGGGAGGACCTGAGCACAGATACGCAGTATTTT CAVREDLSTDTQYF
TRBJ1-6 TRBD1 TRBV6-5 15 TGTGCCAGCAGTGCTACAGGGGCCCATAATTCACCCCTCCACTTT CASSATGAHNSPLHF